The rows below give T cell receptor beta chains drawn from one sample of a study of blood T cell repertoires in COVID-19. Measured with immunoSEQ multiplex PCR; TCRdb has only the in-frame clones, and not every one. The table has around 58,000 clones, 88% seen once; the top ten hold 40% to 55%. Sequenced input: peripheral blood. The receptors shown here come from an older woman with COVID-19, enrolled during active disease. Each CDR3 is given with its conserved first and last residue. The D gene is left open where the match is weak. Clone size is stated in some rows and not others, as once, few, many or a class when expanded.

>TRBV12-3/TRBV12-4|TRBJ1-4|NA|NA
TGTGCCAGCAGTTTATGGAGTGAAAAACTGTTTTTT
CASSLWSEKLFF
>TRBV27|TRBJ1-2|NA|NA
TGTGCCAGCAGTTTACAAGACCCCGGGACTAACTATGGCTACACCTTC
CASSLQDPGTNYGYTF
>TRBV18|TRBJ1-2|NA|NA
TGTGCCAGCTCACTCCGGGACTCTCGTGAGTATGGCTACACCTTC
CASSLRDSREYGYTF
>TRBV5-4|TRBJ2-5|NA|NA
TGTGCCAGCAGCTTTCCGGGAGATGGGGAGACCCAGTACTTC
CASSFPGDGETQYF
>TRBV6-5|TRBJ1-2|NA|NA
TGTGCCAGCAGCCCGGGGGGTTACTATGGCTACACCTTC
CASSPGGYYGYTF
>TRBV2|TRBJ1-2|NA|NA
TGTGCCAGCAGTGAAGCGGAGGGGGGGCTGAGAGGCTACACCTTC
CASSEAEGGLRGYTF
>TRBV4-3|TRBJ2-1|NA|NA
TGCGCCAGCAGCCAAGAGGGTAGCGGACCTGAAGCGTCCTACAATGAGCAGTTCTTC
CASSQEGSGPEASYNEQFF
>TRBV6-2/TRBV6-3|TRBJ1-5|TRBD1|once
TGTGCCAGCAGTCTAGGACAGGGCCCCAATCAGCCCCAGCATTTT
CASSLGQGPNQPQHF
>TRBV7-8|TRBJ2-3|NA|NA
TGTGCCAGCAGCTTAGAGCACGGTTCGACAGATACGCAGTATTTT
CASSLEHGSTDTQYF
>TRBV11-3|TRBJ2-5|NA|NA
TGTGCCAGCAGCTTAAGAGGACAAGAGACCCAGTACTTC
CASSLRGQETQYF
>TRBV25-1|TRBJ2-5|TRBD2|NA
TGTGCCAGCAGTGAATGGGAGGGGAAGGGGTCGGAGACCCAGTACTTC
CASSEWEGKGSETQYF
>TRBV27|TRBJ1-2|TRBD1|NA
TGTGCCAGCAGTTTATCGGCAGGGGGCGACTATGGCTACACCTTC
CASSLSAGGDYGYTF
>TRBV7-8|TRBJ1-2|TRBD1|NA
TGTGCCAGCAGCTTAGCAGGGGGCTCCATCCTAGGGAACTATGGCTACACCTTC
CASSLAGGSILGNYGYTF
>TRBV11-2|TRBJ2-1|TRBD2|once
TGTGCCAGCAGCGTGACTAGCGGTTACTACAATGAGCAGTTCTTC
CASSVTSGYYNEQFF
>TRBV7-2|TRBJ1-6|NA|once
TGTGCCAGCAGCGGATACTCAGGGGACGCTTCACCCCTCCACTTT
CASSGYSGDASPLHF
>TRBV27|TRBJ2-7|TRBD1|NA
TGTGCCAGCAGTTTTGGGACAGACCCCTACGAGCAGTACTTC
CASSFGTDPYEQYF
>TRBV6-6|TRBJ1-1|NA|NA
TGTGCCAGCAGTTACTGGGAGTCCGGCAACACTGAAGCTTTCTTT
CASSYWESGNTEAFF
>TRBV5-8|TRBJ1-5|TRBD1|NA
TGTGCCAGCAGTCCGACAGGGGGTAATAATCAGCCCCAGCATTTT
CASSPTGGNNQPQHF
>TRBV7-9|TRBJ1-2|TRBD1|NA
TGTGCCAGCAGCTTTTTTACAGGGGCGGCACCTCTTTATGGCTACACCTTC
CASSFFTGAAPLYGYTF
>TRBV2|TRBJ2-7|NA|NA
TGTGCCAGCGTGGGGGGTCGGGCCTACGAGCAGTACTTC
CASVGGRAYEQYF
>TRBV6-5|TRBJ2-7|TRBD2|NA
TGTGCCAGCAGTTACTCACGGGAGGGGTCCTACGAGCAGTACTTC
CASSYSREGSYEQYF
>TRBV19|TRBJ1-1|NA|once
TGTGCCAGTAGCCCATGGGAGGGTGGCGTGGGGAACACTGAAGCTTTCTTT
CASSPWEGGVGNTEAFF
>TRBV11-2|TRBJ2-5|NA|NA
TGTGCCAGCAGCTCCCCCCTAGAGACCCAGTACTTC
CASSSPLETQYF
>TRBV5-4|TRBJ1-6|TRBD1|NA
TGTGCCAGCAGCTCGCGGGACAGTTCCAATTCACCCCTCCACTTT
CASSSRDSSNSPLHF
>TRBV7-9|TRBJ1-2|TRBD1|NA
TGTGCCAGCAGCTTCGGTGACAGGGATTCCGGCTACACCTTC
CASSFGDRDSGYTF
>TRBV7-9|TRBJ1-2|NA|NA
TGTGCCAGCAGCTCGCTAACGGAGGAATTCTATGGCTACACCTTC
CASSSLTEEFYGYTF
>TRBV7-9|TRBJ1-5|NA|NA
TGTGCCAGCAGCTCTAGTCAGGGGCGCACCAATCAGCCCCAGCATTTT
CASSSSQGRTNQPQHF